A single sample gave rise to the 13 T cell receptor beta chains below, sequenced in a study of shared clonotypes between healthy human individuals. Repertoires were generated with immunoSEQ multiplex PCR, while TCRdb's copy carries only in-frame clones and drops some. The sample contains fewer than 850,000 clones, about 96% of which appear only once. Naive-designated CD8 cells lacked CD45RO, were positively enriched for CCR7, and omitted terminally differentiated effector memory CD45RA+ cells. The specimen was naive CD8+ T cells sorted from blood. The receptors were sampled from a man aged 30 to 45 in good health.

CDR3 in amino acids: CASSLWGTRRNQPQHF. The CDR3 DNA reads as TGTGCCAGCAGTTTATGGGGGACACGACGCAATCAGCCCCAGCATTTT. The rearrangement links TRBV27 to TRBJ1-5; D is perhaps TRBD1 (6 bases). Trimming removed 1 base at V and 2 bases at J, with 12 bases between. This CDR3 is 16 amino acids long. From germline, CDR1 is MNHEY and CDR2 SMNVEV (reference sequence).

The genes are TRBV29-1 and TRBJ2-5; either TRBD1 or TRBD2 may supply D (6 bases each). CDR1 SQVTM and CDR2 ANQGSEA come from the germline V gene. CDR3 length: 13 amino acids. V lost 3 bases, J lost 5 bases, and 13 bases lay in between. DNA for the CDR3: TGCAGCGTTGATGGGCAGGGGAGGGAGACCCAGTACTTC. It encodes CSVDGQGRETQYF. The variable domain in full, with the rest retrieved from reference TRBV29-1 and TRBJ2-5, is SAVISQKPSRDICQRGTSLTIQCQVDSQVTMMFWYRQQPGQSLTLIATANQGSEATYESGFVIDKFPISRPNLTFSTLTVSNMSPEDSSIYLCSVDGQGRETQYFGPGTRLLVL.

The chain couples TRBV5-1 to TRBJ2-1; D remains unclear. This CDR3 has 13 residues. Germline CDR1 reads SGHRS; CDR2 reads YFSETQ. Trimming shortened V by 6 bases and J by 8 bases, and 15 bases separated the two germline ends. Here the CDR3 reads CASNAYKVDEQFF. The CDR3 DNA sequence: TGCGCCAGCAATGCTTATAAGGTCGATGAGCAGTTCTTC.

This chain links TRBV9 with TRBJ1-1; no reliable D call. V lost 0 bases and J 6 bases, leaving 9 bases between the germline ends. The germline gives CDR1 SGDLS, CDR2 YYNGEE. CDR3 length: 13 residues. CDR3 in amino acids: CASSVVPTAEAFF. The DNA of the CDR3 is TGTGCCAGCAGCGTAGTGCCAACAGCTGAAGCTTTCTTT.

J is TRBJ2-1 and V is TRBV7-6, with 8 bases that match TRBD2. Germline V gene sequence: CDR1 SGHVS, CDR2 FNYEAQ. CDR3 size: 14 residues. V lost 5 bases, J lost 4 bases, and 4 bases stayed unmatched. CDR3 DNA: TGTGCCAGCAGCCCGTCTAGCGGGTACAATGAGCAGTTCTTC. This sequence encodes CASSPSSGYNEQFF.

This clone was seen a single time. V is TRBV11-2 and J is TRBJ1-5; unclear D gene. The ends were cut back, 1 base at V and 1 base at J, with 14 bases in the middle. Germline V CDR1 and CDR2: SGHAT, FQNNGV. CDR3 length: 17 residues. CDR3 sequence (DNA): TGTGCCAGCAGCTTAGGTCCGGGTAGGAGAAGCAATCAGCCCCAGCATTTT. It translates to CASSLGPGRRSNQPQHF. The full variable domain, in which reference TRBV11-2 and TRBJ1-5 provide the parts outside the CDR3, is EAGVAQSPRYKIIEKRQSVAFWCNPISGHATLYWYQQILGQGPKLLIQFQNNGVVDDSQLPKDRFSAERLKGVDSTLKIQPAKLEDSAVYLCASSLGPGRRSNQPQHFGDGTRLSIL.

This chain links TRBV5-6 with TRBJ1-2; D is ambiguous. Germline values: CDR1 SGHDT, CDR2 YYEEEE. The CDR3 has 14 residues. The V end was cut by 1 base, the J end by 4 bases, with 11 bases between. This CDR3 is CASSLWGASYGYTF. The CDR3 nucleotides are TGTGCCAGCAGCTTGTGGGGAGCATCCTATGGCTACACCTTC.

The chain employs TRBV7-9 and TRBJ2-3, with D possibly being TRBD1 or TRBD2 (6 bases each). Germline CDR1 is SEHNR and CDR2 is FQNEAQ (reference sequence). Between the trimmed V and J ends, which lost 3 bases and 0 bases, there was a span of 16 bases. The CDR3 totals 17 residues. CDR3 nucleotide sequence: TGTGCCAGCAGCTTCCCCCTCACAGGGACTAGCACAGATACGCAGTATTTT. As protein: CASSFPLTGTSTDTQYF.

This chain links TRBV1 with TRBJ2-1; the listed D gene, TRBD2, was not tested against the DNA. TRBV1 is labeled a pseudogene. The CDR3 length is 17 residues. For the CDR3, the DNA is TGCACCAGCAGCCAAGGCCTGGGACTAGCGGCTTACAATGAGCAGTTCTTC. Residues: CTSSQGLGLAAYNEQFF.

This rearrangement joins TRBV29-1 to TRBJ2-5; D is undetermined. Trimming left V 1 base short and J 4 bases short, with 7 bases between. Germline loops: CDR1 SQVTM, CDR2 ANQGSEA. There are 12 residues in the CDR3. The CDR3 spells CSVEGLSETQYF. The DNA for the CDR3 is TGCAGCGTTGAAGGGTTATCAGAGACCCAGTACTTC.

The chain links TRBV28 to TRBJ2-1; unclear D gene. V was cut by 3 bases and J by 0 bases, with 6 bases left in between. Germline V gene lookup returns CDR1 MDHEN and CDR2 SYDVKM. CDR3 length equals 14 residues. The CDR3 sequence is CASSFRNSYNEQFF. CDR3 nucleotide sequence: TGTGCCAGCAGTTTTCGGAACTCCTACAATGAGCAGTTCTTC.

CDR3 DNA: TGTGCCAGCAGCTCAGGACAGGACTACGAGCAGTACTTC. Protein product: CASSSGQDYEQYF. The V gene is TRBV7-9, the J gene TRBJ2-7, with 7 bases matching TRBD1. Trimming at V came to 4 bases and at J to 3 bases, leaving 3 bases not matched to a gene. From germline, CDR1 is SEHNR and CDR2 FQNEAQ (reference sequence). This CDR3 comprises 13 residues. The variable domain in full, completed from reference TRBV7-9 and TRBJ2-7, reads DTGVSQNPRHKITKRGQNVTFRCDPISEHNRLYWYRQTLGQGPEFLTYFQNEAQLEKSRLLSDRFSAERPKGSFSTLEIQRTEQGDSAMYLCASSSGQDYEQYFGPGTRLTVT.

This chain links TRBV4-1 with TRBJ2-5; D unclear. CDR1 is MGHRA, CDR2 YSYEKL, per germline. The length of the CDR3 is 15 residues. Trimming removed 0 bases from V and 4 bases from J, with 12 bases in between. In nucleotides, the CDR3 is TGCGCCAGCAGCCAAGATTTGTCGATAGGAGAGACCCAGTACTTC. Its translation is CASSQDLSIGETQYF.